What follows are 29 T cell receptor beta chains derived from one specimen sequenced in a study of T cells in Graves' hyperthyroidism and ophthalmopathy. RNA transcripts were the template for amplifying TCR beta CDR3 regions. HTBI primers drove first-round RT-PCR of the TCR CDR3. TCRdb re-derived calls from the multiplex PCR reads in MiXCR, one entry per CDR3 protein. The sample holds approximately 710,000 distinct CDR3 sequences, approximately 15% seen once. Input material: blood. These receptors originate from a man aged 45-60 years with Graves' hyperthyroidism.

Ten or more counts support this clonotype. One end of the junction varies from germline; a read error may be responsible. The chain is built from TRBV2 and TRBJ2-3; D is undetermined. Germline CDR1 SNHLY, CDR2 FYNNEI. The CDR3 contains 14 residues. The CDR3 region is CASNEEPITDTRYF. CDR3 bases: TGTGCCAGCAATGAGGAACCGATCACAGATACGCGGTATTTT.

At least ten counts were recorded for this clonotype. V and J are TRBV5-1 and TRBJ2-1; D is possibly TRBD1 or TRBD2 (5 bases each). This CDR3 is 15 amino acids long. Trimming pared 0 bases from V and 6 bases from J, leaving 13 bases between. The germline CDR1 and CDR2 sequences are SGHRS and YFSETQ. CDR3 protein: CASSLAGTFINEQFF. The CDR3 region has the DNA TGCGCCAGCAGCTTGGCCGGGACGTTCATCAATGAGCAGTTCTTC. Combining the CDR3 with reference TRBV5-1 and TRBJ2-1 gives the whole variable domain KAGVTQTPRYLIKTRGQQVTLSCSPISGHRSVSWYQQTPGQGLQFLFEYFSETQRNKGNFPGRFSGRQFSNSRSEMNVSTLELGDSALYLCASSLAGTFINEQFFGPGTRLTVL.

This clonotype came up a few times. This chain uses TRBV24-1 with TRBJ1-5; TRBD1 is a possible D gene (5 bases). The CDR3 is 14 residues long. The V end was cut by 3 bases, the J end by 3 bases, with 8 bases between. Germline values: CDR1 KGHDR, CDR2 SFDVKD. Written as DNA, the CDR3 is TGTGCCACCAGTGATCCAGGGACCAATCAGCCCCAGCATTTT. Its translation: CATSDPGTNQPQHF.

The sample holds many counts of this clonotype. J is TRBJ2-1 and V is TRBV28; D unresolved. V dropped 2 bases and J dropped 0 bases, with 11 bases sitting between them. CDR1 is MDHEN, CDR2 SYDVKM, per germline. The CDR3 runs to 16 residues. The CDR3 is CASSLPGSNSYNEQFF. DNA for the CDR3: TGTGCCAGCAGTTTACCGGGCTCTAACTCCTACAATGAGCAGTTCTTC.

This clonotype has only a few counts. CDR3 nucleotide sequence: TGTGCCTGGAGTGTGCCTACCGGGGAATCAGGCAATCAGCCCCAGCATTTT. It is translated as CAWSVPTGESGNQPQHF. The V gene is TRBV30, the J gene TRBJ1-5; D gene unclear. Per germline, CDR1 GTSNPN and CDR2 SVGIG (reference sequence). The germline V and J ends were trimmed by 0 bases and 2 bases, with 17 bases remaining between them. The CDR3 extends over 17 amino acids.

V and J are TRBV27 and TRBJ2-5; TRBD1 agrees at 7 bases. Trimming took 5 bases from V and 1 from J; bases not matched to a gene: 4. Germline CDR1 MNHEY, CDR2 SMNVEV (reference sequence). This CDR3 comprises 14 residues. This chain's CDR3 is CASSTGALQETQYF. Here the CDR3 DNA reads TGTGCCAGCAGTACAGGGGCGCTCCAAGAGACCCAGTACTTC.

There are many counts of this clonotype. V and J are TRBV12-3 or TRBV12-4 and TRBJ2-1, with 15 bases lining up with TRBD2. V lost 6 bases, J lost 10 bases, and 7 bases stayed unmatched. The CDR3 has 15 residues. CDR3 region: CASSSFGLAGGEQFF. DNA for the CDR3: TGTGCCAGCAGCTCTTTCGGACTAGCGGGAGGGGAGCAGTTCTTC.

This clonotype was detected ten times or more. The chain couples TRBV28 to TRBJ2-3, with 9 bases fitting TRBD1. The CDR3 loop spans 19 amino acids. CDR1 and CDR2 (germline): MDHEN, SYDVKM. The V gene end was trimmed by 8 bases and the J gene end by 1 base; junction bases not matched to a gene: 19. CDR3 DNA: TGTGCCAGCTTTAATCCGGGACAGGGAAAGGCGTTGGGCACAGATACGCAGTATTTT. Translation: CASFNPGQGKALGTDTQYF.

At least ten counts were recorded for this clonotype. The chain carries TRBV30 and TRBJ2-7; D gene ambiguous. Germline CDR1 reads GTSNPN; CDR2 reads SVGIG (reference sequence). Trimming took 0 bases from V and 0 from J, leaving 6 bases between them. CDR3 length equals 13 residues. CDR3 DNA: TGTGCCTGGAGTGTAAAGAACTCCTACGAGCAGTACTTC. As protein: CAWSVKNSYEQYF.

At least ten counts were recorded for this clonotype. This chain joins TRBV11-2 and TRBJ2-1; 7 nucleotides line up with TRBD2. V shed 3 bases and J 5 bases; nucleotides not matched to a gene: 13. CDR1 and CDR2 (germline): SGHAT, FQNNGV. The CDR3 has 17 residues. CDR3 residues: CASSLAPGGSGDNEQFF. CDR3 nucleotide sequence: TGTGCCAGCAGCTTGGCCCCTGGCGGGAGCGGCGACAATGAGCAGTTCTTC.

This rearrangement joins TRBV6-5 to TRBJ2-6; D uncertain. V lost 4 bases, J lost 0 bases, and 7 bases lay in between. This CDR3 contains 15 residues. CDR1 MNHEY and CDR2 SVGAGI come from the germline V gene. The CDR3 loop is CASSSGISGANVLTF. CDR3 in DNA: TGTGCCAGCAGTTCCGGAATCTCTGGGGCCAACGTCCTGACTTTC.

The chain is built from TRBV11-2 and TRBJ1-2, with 9 positions matching TRBD1. Trimming cost V 1 base and J 3 bases; bases outside gene matches: 3. CDR1 and CDR2 from the germline V gene are SGHAT and FQNNGV. CDR3 size: 15 residues. This CDR3 is CASSLGGQGHYGYTF. CDR3 sequence (DNA): TGTGCCAGCAGCTTAGGAGGACAGGGGCACTATGGCTACACCTTC.

This chain links TRBV30 with TRBJ2-1, with 8 nucleotides matching TRBD2. Germline V gene lookup returns CDR1 GTSNPN and CDR2 SVGIG (reference sequence). The CDR3 spans 15 residues. V lost 2 bases, J lost 1 base, and 4 bases stayed unmatched. As DNA, the CDR3 is TGTGCCTGGAGTCCCGGGACTAGTTCCTACAATGAGCAGTTCTTC. Translating it yields CAWSPGTSSYNEQFF.

The J gene is TRBJ2-7, the V gene TRBV19, with TRBD2 matching 9 bases. CDR1 and CDR2 from the germline V gene are LNHDA and SQIVND (reference sequence). V shed 6 bases and J 1 base; nucleotides not matched to a gene: 7. This CDR3 contains 15 residues. The CDR3, as DNA: TGTGCCAGTAGGGGGTCTAGCGGGATTTCCTACGAGCAGTACTTC. Translating it yields CASRGSSGISYEQYF.

This clonotype was seen a few times. The gene calls are TRBV4-3 and TRBJ2-2; 9 nucleotides agree with TRBD1. This CDR3 is 16 amino acids long. Germline loops: CDR1 LGHNA, CDR2 YSLEER. V shed 1 base, J shed 7 bases, and the junction held 7 bases outside the gene matches. This CDR3 is CASSQVGQGRDGELFF. Written as DNA, the CDR3 is TGCGCCAGCAGCCAAGTAGGACAGGGGCGCGACGGGGAGCTGTTTTTT.

The chain uses TRBV10-1 and TRBJ2-7; D is undetermined. The germline V gene has CDR1 WNHNN and CDR2 SYGVQD (reference sequence). The CDR3 has 13 amino acids. Between the trimmed V and J ends, which lost 2 bases and 2 bases, there was a span of 7 bases. DNA for the CDR3: TGCGCCAGCAGTGAGGGGCTAGCCTACGAGCAGTACTTC. Translating gives CASSEGLAYEQYF.

The chain employs TRBV28 and TRBJ2-4; D is perhaps TRBD2 (6 bases). Germline values: CDR1 MDHEN, CDR2 SYDVKM. Trimming stripped 4 bases from V and 8 bases from J, with 15 bases between. CDR3 length: 14 amino acids. As DNA, the CDR3 is TGTGCCAGCAGTTACCGGGGTAGGAGGGACATTCAGTACTTC. The encoded protein is CASSYRGRRDIQYF. The full variable domain, rest sourced from reference TRBV28 and TRBJ2-4, is DVKVTQSSRYLVKRTGEKVFLECVQDMDHENMFWYRQDPGLGLRLIYFSYDVKMKEKGDIPEGYSVSREKKERFSLILESASTNQTSMYLCASSYRGRRDIQYFGAGTRLSVL.

This clonotype turned up a few times. The V and J genes are TRBV9 and TRBJ2-7; the match to TRBD1 covers 8 bases. V shed 4 bases, J shed 2 bases, and the junction held 11 bases outside the gene matches. CDR1 and CDR2 (germline): SGDLS, YYNGEE. This CDR3 is 16 amino acids long. The CDR3: CASSSGGQDPTYEQYF. As DNA, the CDR3 is TGTGCCAGCAGCTCAGGGGGCCAGGACCCCACCTACGAGCAGTACTTC.

V gene TRBV4-1 combines with J gene TRBJ2-5; 8 bases line up with TRBD2. V dropped 4 bases and J dropped 5; count of bases not matched to a gene: 9. Germline-derived CDR1 and CDR2 are MGHRA and YSYEKL. There are 15 residues in the CDR3. The CDR3 here is CASSPERELLETQYF. Here the CDR3 DNA reads TGCGCCAGCAGCCCAGAGCGGGAGTTGTTGGAGACCCAGTACTTC.

This clonotype was seen a few times. A much more abundant neighbour one base away suggests this may be a read error. V usage is TRBV2 and J usage is TRBJ1-2; tentative D call: TRBD1 (5 bases). Deletions cut 4 bases from V and 8 bases from J, with 14 bases between. The CDR3 totals 13 residues. In germline, CDR1 is SNHLY, CDR2 FYNNEI. Written as DNA, the CDR3 is TGTGCCAGCAGTGTTACCGGGGCACTCGGCTACACCTTC. Protein: CASSVTGALGYTF.

This chain connects TRBV6-2 or TRBV6-3 to TRBJ1-5, with D perhaps TRBD1 (5 bases). Trimming left V 2 bases short and J 7 bases short, with 9 bases between. The CDR3 spans 13 residues. The germline CDR1 and CDR2 sequences are MNHEY and SVGEGT. CDR3: CASSYGGGQPQHF. The CDR3 DNA follows: TGTGCCAGCAGTTACGGTGGGGGGCAGCCCCAGCATTTT.

This clonotype came up once. One junction end does not reproduce the germline sequence, and a read error may be involved. The chain carries TRBV10-3 and TRBJ2-2; the D gene is possibly TRBD1 (5 bases). The CDR3 consists of 15 residues. Germline CDR1 ENHRY, CDR2 SYGVKD. The CDR3 spells CATSARGSNTGELFF. CDR3 nucleotides: TGTGCCACCAGTGCTAGGGGATCGAACACCGGGGAGCTGTTTTTT.

This clonotype was counted many times. The chain uses TRBV27 and TRBJ2-7; TRBD2 matches 8 bases. The CDR3 is 12 amino acids. The ends lost 6 bases at V and 2 bases at J; junction bases unmatched: 0. Germline CDR1 MNHEY, CDR2 SMNVEV (reference sequence). CDR3 loop: CASRGLAYEQYF. The DNA of the CDR3 is TGTGCCAGCAGGGGACTAGCCTACGAGCAGTACTTC.

This clonotype was picked up a small number of times. This rearrangement joins TRBV6-2 or TRBV6-3 to TRBJ2-7; D unclear. The CDR3 is made up of 11 amino acids. Trimming stripped 7 bases from V and 6 bases from J, with 10 bases between. The germline CDR1 and CDR2 sequences are MNHEY and SVGEGT. CDR3 region: CASTYDREQYF. Here the CDR3 DNA reads TGTGCCAGCACCTACGACCGCGAGCAGTACTTC.

This clonotype was counted at least ten times. The chain uses TRBV3-1 and TRBJ2-5; 7 bases line up with TRBD1. Germline V gives CDR1 LGHDT, CDR2 YNNKEL (reference sequence). The trim removed 2 bases at V and 1 base at J, leaving 4 bases unmatched. The length of the CDR3 is 15 residues. CDR3 protein: CASSQPGQSQETQYF. As DNA, the CDR3 is TGTGCCAGCAGCCAACCGGGACAGAGCCAAGAGACCCAGTACTTC.

This clonotype was seen more than once but under ten times. J is TRBJ2-7 and V is TRBV10-3; 9 bases align to TRBD1. CDR3 size: 16 residues. J was trimmed by 0 bases and V by 4 bases; bases with no gene match: 7. CDR1 and CDR2 (germline): ENHRY, SYGVKD. In DNA form, the CDR3 reads TGTGCCATCAGTGGACCACCGGGACAGGGCTCCTACGAGCAGTACTTC. Translating gives CAISGPPGQGSYEQYF.

The V call is TRBV7-9, the J call TRBJ1-2; D gene ambiguous. Germline values: CDR1 SEHNR, CDR2 FQNEAQ (reference sequence). The CDR3 covers 14 residues. Trimming cost V 3 bases and J 0 bases, with 8 bases left between them. As DNA, the CDR3 is TGTGCCAGCAGCTTCCCGGAAGCTAACTATGGCTACACCTTC. It encodes CASSFPEANYGYTF.

On this clonotype: This likely comes from a read error, as the CDR3 has no conserved phenylalanine or tryptophan at its end. This chain connects TRBV12-3 or TRBV12-4 to TRBJ1-1; D is unclear. The CDR3 length is 13 residues. The ends were cut back, 1 base at V and 4 bases at J, with 7 bases in the middle. The CDR3 reads CASSLGMTTEAFS. DNA for the CDR3: TGTGCCAGCAGTTTAGGGATGACCACTGAAGCTTTCTCT.

This rearrangement joins TRBV5-1 to TRBJ2-7, with D possibly TRBD2 on 5 matching bases. Germline loops: CDR1 SGHRS, CDR2 YFSETQ. The ends were cut back, 3 bases at V and 5 bases at J, with 15 bases in the middle. This CDR3 is 14 amino acids long. The CDR3, as DNA: TGCGCCAGCAGCTCTCCGGCCGGAGGCCACGAGCAGTACTTC. Translated, it gives CASSSPAGGHEQYF.